Listed below are T cell receptor beta chains from one sample, sequenced in a study of blood T cell repertoires in COVID-19. The protocol was immunoSEQ multiplex PCR, while the TCRdb copy is restricted to in-frame clones and leaves out a portion. The sample consists of 130,000 or so clones, 87% of them appearing once. Sequencing was performed on peripheral blood. These receptors originate from a woman aged 45-65 years with acute or convalescent COVID-19. CDR3s include the opening cysteine and the closing phenylalanine or tryptophan. Fields, in order: CDR3 DNA, CDR3 protein, clone size, V gene, D gene, J gene. The D gene is left open where the match is weak. Size values are once, few and many counts, or a class for expanded clones, and some rows have none.

TGTGCCAGCAGTTACGACTTCACCGCGGCCGGAAACACCATATATTTT,CASSYDFTAAGNTIYF,.,TRBV6-5,.,TRBJ1-3
TGTGCCAGCAGGGGGGGACAGTTGAACACTGAAGCTTTCTTT,CASRGGQLNTEAFF,.,TRBV6-5,TRBD1,TRBJ1-1
TGTGCCAGCAGCTTAGCCACAGGGACAGGCGAGACCGCAGAGACCCAGTACTTC,CASSLATGTGETAETQYF,.,TRBV11-2,TRBD1,TRBJ2-5
TGTGCCAGCAGCGTCACTAGCGGGAGTTATGATAGCTCCTACGAGCAGTACTTC,CASSVTSGSYDSSYEQYF,.,TRBV5-4,TRBD2,TRBJ2-7
TGCAGCGTACAGGGGACCTACAATGAGCAGTTCTTC,CSVQGTYNEQFF,.,TRBV29-1,TRBD1,TRBJ2-1
TGTGCCAGCAGCCGACAGGTAAACACTGAAGCTTTCTTT,CASSRQVNTEAFF,once,TRBV12-3/TRBV12-4,.,TRBJ1-1
TGTGCCAGCAGCTTTTTTCGGGAGCAGACTAGCACAGATACGCAGTATTTT,CASSFFREQTSTDTQYF,.,TRBV13,.,TRBJ2-3
TGTGCCAGCAGTCCGGGACAGGGACCCGGACAGCCCCAGCATTTT,CASSPGQGPGQPQHF,.,TRBV5-4,TRBD1,TRBJ1-5
TGTGCCAGCAGGACACGGATTGGGGAGACCCAGTACTTC,CASRTRIGETQYF,.,TRBV27,.,TRBJ2-5
TGTGCCAGCAGCTTAGTGGTCGGTTCAGGGGGCATCACCGGGGAGCTGTTTTTT,CASSLVVGSGGITGELFF,.,TRBV11-3,TRBD1,TRBJ2-2
TGCGCCAGCAGCCCATCTCCAGGGTCGGCAGGAGGCTACACCTTC,CASSPSPGSAGGYTF,.,TRBV5-1,.,TRBJ1-2
TGTGCCAGCAGCCAAGGGATTAGCGGGGGCAGGGAGCAGTTCTTC,CASSQGISGGREQFF,once,TRBV3-1/TRBV3-2,TRBD2,TRBJ2-1
TGTGCCAGCAGTTACTACGGACTCGACAATGAGCAGTTCTTC,CASSYYGLDNEQFF,.,TRBV6-5,.,TRBJ2-1
TGTGCCAGCAGGTCACCACAAAACTACGAGCAGTACTTC,CASRSPQNYEQYF,.,TRBV6-5,.,TRBJ2-7
TGCGCCAGCAGTCGTCTCGCGAACACCGGGGAGCTGTTTTTT,CASSRLANTGELFF,.,TRBV4-3,.,TRBJ2-2
TGTGCCAGCAGCTCCCTACAGGGATCCACAGATACGCAGTATTTT,CASSSLQGSTDTQYF,.,TRBV7-3,.,TRBJ2-3
TGTGCCAGCGCACCTAGGATGGCTCAGCCCCAGCATTTT,CASAPRMAQPQHF,few,TRBV6-5,.,TRBJ1-5
TGTGCCAGCCTTTCAACGGACCGGGGTAATTCACCCCTCCACTTT,CASLSTDRGNSPLHF,.,TRBV27,.,TRBJ1-6
TGCGCCAGCAGCTTGGGCGGAGGGTCCTACAATGAGCAGTTCTTC,CASSLGGGSYNEQFF,.,TRBV5-1,.,TRBJ2-1
TGTGCCAGCAGCCCAGGGTCCATTTCCACAGATACGCAGTATTTT,CASSPGSISTDTQYF,.,TRBV14,.,TRBJ2-3